One T cell receptor beta chain is described in this entry. Its antigen is still unknown. V lost 3 bases to trimming and J lost 3 bases; unmatched junction nucleotides: 3. The CDR3 is 15 amino acids. Germline CDR1 and CDR2: SNHLY and FYNNEI. The sample comes from a study of cytomegalovirus exposure and HLA in healthy donors. Study-wide findings and caveats: According to reports, the classifier identified cytomegalovirus status with high specificity and sensitivity. 87-base-pair reads could not separate some V segments, including TRBV6-2 and TRBV6-3.

A multiplex PCR was run with 60 Vbeta primers and 13 Jbeta primers. Original processing methods: In a later analysis, about 11 million of 65 million to 90 million unique beta chains occurred in at least two donors. Produced via immunoSEQ multiplex PCR; TCRdb's table is partial and in-frame only. V, J and clone size reflect that table, while D and trimming were determined from the DNA. The table shows around 100,000 clones, with 73% occurring only once. Donors counted as nominally healthy when sampled, yet unrecorded immune exposures were likely. The clonotype was recovered from a man aged 40-49 years in good health and CMV-seronegative. V and J are TRBV2 and TRBJ1-2, with TRBD1 matching 11 bases. Sequencing was carried out using PBMCs. The CDR3 reads CASSDRTGGYYGYTF. The CDR3 DNA sequence: TGTGCCAGCAGTGACCGGACAGGGGGCTACTATGGCTACACCTTC. The full variable domain, in which reference TRBV2 and TRBJ1-2 provide the parts outside the CDR3, is EPEVTQTPSHQVTQMGQEVILRCVPISNHLYFYWYRQILGQKVEFLVSFYNNEISEKSEIFDDQFSVERPDGSNFTLKIRSTKLEDSAMYFCASSDRTGGYYGYTFGSGTRLTVV.